One and the same sample provided the 10 T cell receptor beta chains below, sequenced in a study of T-cell reconstitution after alpha-beta-depleted transplantation in children. Unique molecular identifiers were incorporated into the prepared TCRbeta library. TCRdb ran MiXCR on the PCR reads and lists one entry per CDR3 protein. The sample yields about 580,000 distinct CDR3 sequences, roughly 24% seen once. The specimen comprised PBMCs, mostly from graft donor cells, sampled 360 days after TCRalphabeta/CD19-depleted stem cell transplant. The receptors were gathered from a boy in the first two years of life who had a stem cell transplant for acute myeloid leukemia, so the T cells may come from the graft donor.

The chain has TRBV20-1 and TRBJ1-1, with D unresolved. Germline CDR1 DFQATT, CDR2 SNEGSKA (reference sequence). V was pared by 3 bases and J by 1 base, with 18 bases between. CDR3 length: 16 amino acids. The CDR3 DNA follows: TGCAGTGCTAGTCGCCAGCCTACTCCTCAGAACACTGAAGCTTTCTTT. Translating it yields CSASRQPTPQNTEAFF.

V gene TRBV2 combines with J gene TRBJ2-2; D remains ambiguous. Trimming left V 7 bases short and J 2 bases short, with 8 bases between. CDR1 and CDR2 (germline): SNHLY, FYNNEI. The CDR3 is made up of 13 amino acids. The CDR3 sequence is CASIGPNTGELFF. CDR3 DNA: TGTGCCAGCATCGGGCCCAACACCGGGGAGCTGTTTTTT. The variable domain in full, with the rest retrieved from reference TRBV2 and TRBJ2-2, is EPEVTQTPSHQVTQMGQEVILRCVPISNHLYFYWYRQILGQKVEFLVSFYNNEISEKSEIFDDQFSVERPDGSNFTLKIRSTKLEDSAMYFCASIGPNTGELFFGEGSRLTVL.

This clonotype was detected many times. This chain connects TRBV20-1 to TRBJ2-3, with a tentative D call TRBD2 (5 bases). The V gene lost 2 bases and the J gene lost 6 bases, with 12 bases spanning the gap. From germline, CDR1 is DFQATT and CDR2 SNEGSKA (reference sequence). The CDR3 sequence is 13 residues long. CDR3 nucleotides: TGCAGTGCTAGATCTCTAGCAACGGATACGCAGTATTTT. Its translation is CSARSLATDTQYF.

This chain connects TRBV20-1 to TRBJ2-7, with D perhaps assigned TRBD1 or TRBD2 (5 bases each). The germline CDR1 and CDR2 sequences are DFQATT and SNEGSKA (reference sequence). The V gene lost 3 bases and the J gene lost 2 bases, with 14 bases spanning the gap. The CDR3 covers 14 residues. Written as DNA, the CDR3 is TGCAGTGCTAGTGGTACGGGACCAACCTACGAGCAGTACTTC. Its translation: CSASGTGPTYEQYF.

The chain couples TRBV6-1 to TRBJ2-5; 9 bases agree with TRBD1. V shed 6 bases, J shed 2 bases, and the junction held 7 bases outside the gene matches. The CDR3 consists of 15 residues. Germline CDR1 is MNHNS and CDR2 is SASEGT. The CDR3 DNA reads TGTGCCAGCAGGATGACAGGGGGGAGTCAAGAGACCCAGTACTTC. Translation: CASRMTGGSQETQYF.

The rearrangement uses TRBV6-2 or TRBV6-3 and TRBJ1-5; D is perhaps TRBD1 (5 bases). Germline V gene lookup returns CDR1 MNHEY and CDR2 SVGEGT. The germline V and J ends were trimmed by 6 bases and 4 bases, with 10 bases remaining between them. CDR3 size: 13 residues. CDR3 loop: CASRSGANQPQHF. The DNA for the CDR3 is TGTGCCAGCAGGTCCGGGGCGAATCAGCCCCAGCATTTT.

This clonotype has ten or more counts. The V and J genes are TRBV20-1 and TRBJ2-3, with D tentatively TRBD1 (6 bases). V was pared by 1 base and J by 6 bases, with 20 bases between. CDR3 length equals 16 residues. Germline CDR1 is DFQATT and CDR2 is SNEGSKA (reference sequence). The CDR3, as DNA: TGCAGTGCTAGAGCCATCGACAGGTCCCCCCGCGATACGCAGTATTTT. This codes for CSARAIDRSPRDTQYF.

A note on this clonotype: A single base separates this from a much larger clone, so it may be a read error. The J gene is TRBJ1-5, the V gene TRBV12-3 or TRBV12-4, with D possibly being TRBD1 (5 bases). The CDR3 totals 15 residues. CDR3 DNA: TGTGCCAGCAGTTTAGGGGGGGTATCCAATCAGCCCCAGAATTTT. Translating gives CASSLGGVSNQPQNF.

The chain recombines TRBV12-3 or TRBV12-4 with TRBJ2-7; maybe TRBD1 (7 bases). V was pared by 2 bases and J by 4 bases, with 12 bases between. CDR3 length: 14 amino acids. The CDR3 region is CASSLSAGGYEQYF. CDR3 in DNA: TGTGCCAGCAGTTTATCGGCAGGGGGGTACGAGCAGTACTTC.

V usage is TRBV9 and J usage is TRBJ1-5; D is perhaps TRBD1 (6 bases). The CDR3 totals 15 residues. CDR1 and CDR2 (germline): SGDLS, YYNGEE. The germline V and J ends were trimmed by 4 bases and 3 bases, with 14 bases remaining between them. The CDR3 is CASSLLGGFNQPQHF. The CDR3 DNA follows: TGTGCCAGCAGCCTACTAGGGGGGTTCAATCAGCCCCAGCATTTT.